This entry lists 11 T cell receptor beta chains sequenced from one sample in a study of blood T cell repertoires in COVID-19 (dated by TCRdb to the early 2020s). Library generation was performed with the immunoSEQ multiplex PCR assay. The source is immuneACCESS, and TCRdb retained only in-frame sequences with V and J called. Part of the clones is not carried over; for the studies checked, unresolved V genes explain less than half of this, and the remainder is unexplained. Across this sample there are over 100,000 clones, with roughly nine tenths seen only once. The top ten clones comprise 4.5% of the sample. The sample taken for sequencing was peripheral blood. Receptor source: a man aged 35 to 55 with acute or convalescent COVID-19.

The chain combines TRBV6-2 or TRBV6-3 with TRBJ1-1, with no clear D. The germline CDR1 and CDR2 sequences are MNHEY and SVGEGT. V shed 2 bases and J shed 1 base, with 2 bases lying between them. There are 12 residues in the CDR3. This CDR3 reads CASSYQNTEAFF. CDR3 bases: TGTGCCAGCAGTTACCAGAACACTGAAGCTTTCTTT.

The chain couples TRBV6-2 or TRBV6-3 to TRBJ2-1; 8 bases match TRBD1. J was trimmed by 9 bases and V by 5 bases; bases with no gene match: 3. The CDR3 runs to 12 residues. Per germline, CDR1 MNHEY and CDR2 SVGEGT. For the CDR3, the DNA is TGTGCCAGCAGTGTAACAGGGGGTGAGCAGTTCTTC. Its translation: CASSVTGGEQFF.

The V gene is TRBV7-9, the J gene TRBJ2-1; D remains ambiguous. The CDR3 totals 13 residues. CDR1 and CDR2 (germline): SEHNR, FQNEAQ (reference sequence). V lost 2 bases to trimming and J lost 9 bases, with 11 bases between them. CDR3: CASSLPGSLEQFF. CDR3 in DNA: TGTGCCAGCAGCTTACCGGGTAGCCTTGAGCAGTTCTTC.

The chain joins TRBV30 to TRBJ1-2; 8 nucleotides line up with TRBD1. This CDR3 has 13 residues. Germline CDR1 GTSNPN, CDR2 SVGIG (reference sequence). The junction had 2 bases not matched to a gene; V was cut back by 1 base and J by 4 bases. The CDR3 protein is CAWSAGQGYGYTF. CDR3 sequence (DNA): TGTGCCTGGAGTGCCGGACAGGGCTATGGCTACACCTTC.

The chain links TRBV5-1 to TRBJ1-2; 12 bases map to TRBD1. Germline V lookup: CDR1 SGHRS, CDR2 YFSETQ. V gave up 3 bases and J gave up 3 bases; unmatched junction bases: 9. This CDR3 comprises 17 residues. In DNA, the CDR3 is TGCGCCAGCAGCTCCTGGGACAGGGGGCTGAAGGACTATGGCTACACCTTC. Its protein is CASSSWDRGLKDYGYTF.

The chain couples TRBV19 to TRBJ1-5, with D unclear. This CDR3 is built from 12 residues. Trimming took 6 bases from V and 4 from J, leaving 7 bases between them. Per the germline V gene, CDR1 is LNHDA and CDR2 is SQIVND (reference sequence). CDR3 in amino acids: CASSEANQPQHF. In DNA, the CDR3 is TGTGCCAGTAGCGAAGCGAATCAGCCCCAGCATTTT.

This clone has a handful of counts. CDR3 loop: CASSDGTSGTDTQYF. CDR3 sequence (DNA): TGTGCCAGCAGTGACGGGACTAGCGGGACAGATACGCAGTATTTT. V gene TRBV6-4 combines with J gene TRBJ2-3; TRBD2 aligns across 12 bases. J gave up 3 bases and V 2 bases, and 0 bases lay outside the gene matches. The germline V gene encodes CDR1 MRHNA and CDR2 SNTAGT. The CDR3 runs 15 residues.

The chain recombines TRBV5-6 with TRBJ2-1; D remains ambiguous. Trimming removed 4 bases from V and 2 bases from J, with 19 bases in between. The V gene's germline CDR1 is SGHDT and CDR2 YYEEEE. The CDR3 consists of 17 residues. DNA for the CDR3: TGTGCCAGCAGCCAGGCGATTTGGGCGAGCACCTACAATGAGCAGTTCTTC. This gives the protein CASSQAIWASTYNEQFF.

V usage is TRBV2 and J usage is TRBJ2-3; 16 nucleotides line up with TRBD2. Trimming cost V 6 bases and J 5 bases; bases outside gene matches: 5. Germline loops: CDR1 SNHLY, CDR2 FYNNEI. The length of the CDR3 is 16 residues. DNA for the CDR3: TGTGCCAGCAGCGCCGGGACTAGCGGGAGGGAAGATACGCAGTATTTT. Residues: CASSAGTSGREDTQYF.

This chain joins TRBV6-5 and TRBJ1-5; 8 bases line up with TRBD1. With V trimmed by 6 bases and J by 8 bases, 9 bases remained unmatched. Germline lookup yields CDR1 MNHEY and CDR2 SVGAGI. This CDR3 has 14 amino acids. The CDR3 sequence is CASRGTGGDEPQHF. The CDR3 DNA follows: TGTGCCAGCAGAGGGACAGGCGGGGATGAGCCCCAGCATTTT.

This clone was counted only a few times. The rearrangement joins TRBV3-1 (or the pseudogene TRBV3-2) to TRBJ2-5, with 8 bases that match TRBD2. Losses at the gene ends were 5 bases for V and 5 bases for J; bases not matched to a gene: 7. Germline V CDR1 and CDR2: LGHDT, YNNKEL (reference sequence). The CDR3 is 14 residues long. CDR3 sequence (DNA): TGTGCCAGCAGCGCGGGAACGGGGGGGGAGACCCAGTACTTC. Encoded protein: CASSAGTGGETQYF.